This T cell receptor (beta chain) was retrieved from a study of T cell responses to AZD1222 COVID-19 vaccine. The CDR3 extends over 16 amino acids. J was trimmed by 4 bases and V by 2 bases; bases with no gene match: 5. Germline V gene sequence: CDR1 SGHNT, CDR2 YYREEE (reference sequence). Here immunoSEQ multiplex PCR was the method, and the copy in TCRdb shows in-frame clones only, minus some. This sample has around 100,000 clones; around nine tenths occur once, and the top ten carry roughly 15%. The genes are TRBV5-4 and TRBJ2-5; the match to TRBD2 covers 13 bases. Sequences were derived from peripheral blood, sampled on day 0 of AZD1222 vaccination. The source of this sequence is an adult in good health. The CDR3, as DNA: TGTGCCAGCAGCTTACGACTAGCGGGGGGAATAGAGACCCAGTACTTC. It yields the protein CASSLRLAGGIETQYF.